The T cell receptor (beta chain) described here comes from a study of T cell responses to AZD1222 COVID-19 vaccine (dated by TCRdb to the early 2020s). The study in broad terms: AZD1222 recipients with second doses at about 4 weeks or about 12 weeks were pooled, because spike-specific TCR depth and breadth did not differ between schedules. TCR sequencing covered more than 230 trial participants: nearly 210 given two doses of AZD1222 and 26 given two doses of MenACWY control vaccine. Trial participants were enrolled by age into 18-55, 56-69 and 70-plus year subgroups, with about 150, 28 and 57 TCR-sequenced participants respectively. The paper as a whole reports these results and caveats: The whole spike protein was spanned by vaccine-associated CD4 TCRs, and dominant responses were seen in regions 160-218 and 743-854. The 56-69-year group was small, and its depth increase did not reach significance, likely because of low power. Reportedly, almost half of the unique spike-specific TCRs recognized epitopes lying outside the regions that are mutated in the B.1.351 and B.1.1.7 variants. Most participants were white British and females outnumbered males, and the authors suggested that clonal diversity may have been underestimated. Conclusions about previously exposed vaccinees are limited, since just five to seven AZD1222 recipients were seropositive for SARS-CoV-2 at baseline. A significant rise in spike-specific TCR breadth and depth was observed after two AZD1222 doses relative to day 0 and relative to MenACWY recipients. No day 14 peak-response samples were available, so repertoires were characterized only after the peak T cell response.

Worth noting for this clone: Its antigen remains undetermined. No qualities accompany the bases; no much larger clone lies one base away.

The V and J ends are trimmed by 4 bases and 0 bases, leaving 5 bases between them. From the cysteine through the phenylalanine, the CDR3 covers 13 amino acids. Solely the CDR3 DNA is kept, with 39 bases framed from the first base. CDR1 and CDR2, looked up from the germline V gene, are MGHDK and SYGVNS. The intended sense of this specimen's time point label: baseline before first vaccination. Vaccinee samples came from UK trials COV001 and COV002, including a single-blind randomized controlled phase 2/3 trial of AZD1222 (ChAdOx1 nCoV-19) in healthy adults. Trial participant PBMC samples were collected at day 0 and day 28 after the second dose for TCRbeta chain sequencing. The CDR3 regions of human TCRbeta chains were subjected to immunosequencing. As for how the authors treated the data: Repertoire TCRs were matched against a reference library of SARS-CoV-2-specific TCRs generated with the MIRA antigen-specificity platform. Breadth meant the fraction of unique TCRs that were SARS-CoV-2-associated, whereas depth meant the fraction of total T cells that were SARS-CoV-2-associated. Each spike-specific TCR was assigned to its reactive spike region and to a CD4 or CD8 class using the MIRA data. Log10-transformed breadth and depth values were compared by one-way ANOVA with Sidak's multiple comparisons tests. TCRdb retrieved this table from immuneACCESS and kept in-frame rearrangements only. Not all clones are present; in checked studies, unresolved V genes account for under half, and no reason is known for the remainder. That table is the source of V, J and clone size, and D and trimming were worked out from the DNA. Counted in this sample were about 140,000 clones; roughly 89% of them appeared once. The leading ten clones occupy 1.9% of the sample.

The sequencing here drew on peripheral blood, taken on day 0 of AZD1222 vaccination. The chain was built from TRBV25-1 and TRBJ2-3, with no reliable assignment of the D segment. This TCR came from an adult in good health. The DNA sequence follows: TGTGCCAGCAGTGGGATTAGCACAGATACGCAGTATTTT. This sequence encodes CASSGISTDTQYF.